This TCR beta chain was retrieved from a study of PD-1 blockade in classical Hodgkin lymphoma. Trimming removed 3 bases from V and 5 bases from J; junction bases left unmatched: 1. Germline loops: CDR1 SGHDT, CDR2 YYEEEE. The CDR3 has 13 amino acids. The table came from immunoSEQ multiplex PCR; TCRdb's copy has only in-frame clones and leaves some out. The sample contains 34,000 or so clones, roughly four fifths of which appear only once. Time point given: cycle 4 day 1 (C4D1), after about 6 weeks of nivolumab. Patients all relapsed after autologous stem cell transplantation, and there was variation in brentuximab vedotin exposure. Complete response, partial response or progressive disease was each patient's best response. Points from the study as a whole: Some patients began nivolumab under 1 year after ASCT. These patients were excluded from later analyses. By C4D1, diversity of CD4+ TCRs had risen significantly, whereas that of CD8+ TCRs had not. Newly diagnosed patients reportedly trailed healthy donors in baseline TCR diversity.

A remark on this clone: Its antigen is as yet unknown.

The starting material was peripheral blood mononuclear cells (PBMCs), obtained before the fourth cycle of nivolumab. The chain combines TRBV5-6 with TRBJ2-5; TRBD2 agrees at 10 bases. The source is a human donor with classical Hodgkin lymphoma. The CDR3 here is CASSSGLAETQYF. CDR3 DNA sequence: TGTGCCAGCAGCTCGGGACTAGCGGAGACCCAGTACTTC. The full variable domain, completed using reference TRBV5-6 and TRBJ2-5, is DAGVTQSPTHLIKTRGQQVTLRCSPKSGHDTVSWYQQALGQGPQFIFQYYEEEERQRGNFPDRFSGHQFPNYSSELNVNALLLGDSALYLCASSSGLAETQYFGPGTRLLVL.